These 21 T cell receptor beta chains share one sample of origin, sequenced in a study of cytomegalovirus exposure and HLA in healthy donors (dated 2017 in TCRdb). Receptor libraries were prepared by the immunoSEQ multiplex PCR assay. A mixture of 60 forward primers for TCR Vbeta segments and 13 reverse primers for TCR Jbeta segments was used in the multiplex PCR. TCRdb took over this immuneACCESS table, retaining in-frame rearrangements with V and J assigned. Such tables are incomplete; in checked studies, under half of the missing clones stem from an unresolved V gene, and the remainder is unexplained. The sample records some 150,000 clones, around 80% of which are singletons. The top ten hold almost 7% of the sample. The sample taken for sequencing was PBMCs. These receptor sequences come from a man aged 35 to 55 in good health and CMV-seropositive.

V usage is TRBV4-1 and J usage is TRBJ2-2; D may be TRBD2 (5 bases). Trimming left V 1 base short and J 6 bases short, with 15 bases between. Germline loops: CDR1 MGHRA, CDR2 YSYEKL. There are 16 residues in the CDR3. CDR3 DNA sequence: TGCGCCAGCAGCCAAGTTTCTAGCCCCCCAGCCGGGGAGCTGTTTTTT. Translating it yields CASSQVSSPPAGELFF.

The genes are TRBV20-1 and TRBJ1-1; D possibly corresponds to TRBD1 (5 bases). Trimming stripped 5 bases from V and 9 bases from J, with 13 bases between. Germline lookup yields CDR1 DFQATT and CDR2 SNEGSKA (reference sequence). CDR3 length: 11 amino acids. The CDR3: CSAWTAGQAFF. CDR3 sequence (DNA): TGCAGTGCTTGGACCGCGGGGCAAGCTTTCTTT.

The J gene is TRBJ2-1, the V gene TRBV28, with D possibly TRBD2 on 6 matching bases. Per the germline V gene, CDR1 is MDHEN and CDR2 is SYDVKM. The V end was cut by 5 bases, the J end by 9 bases, with 29 bases between. CDR3 length equals 18 residues. The DNA for the CDR3 is TGTGCCAGCAGTGCCTATCCTACCCCGGGACTCCGGCACGGTGAGCAGTTCTTC. Amino acids: CASSAYPTPGLRHGEQFF. The entire variable domain, with the rest obtained from reference TRBV28 and TRBJ2-1, is as follows: DVKVTQSSRYLVKRTGEKVFLECVQDMDHENMFWYRQDPGLGLRLIYFSYDVKMKEKGDIPEGYSVSREKKERFSLILESASTNQTSMYLCASSAYPTPGLRHGEQFFGPGTRLTVL.

This chain connects TRBV6-5 to TRBJ2-5, with 10 bases lining up with TRBD1. The germline V gene has CDR1 MNHEY and CDR2 SVGAGI. Losses at the gene ends were 7 bases for V and 4 bases for J; bases not matched to a gene: 9. The CDR3 is 15 residues long. CDR3 nucleotides: TGTGCCAGCACCCGGACAGGGGGTGATGGAGAGACCCAGTACTTC. Translation: CASTRTGGDGETQYF.

The gene calls are TRBV5-1 and TRBJ1-2; D is unclear. The V gene's germline CDR1 is SGHRS and CDR2 YFSETQ. This CDR3 comprises 12 residues. The V gene lost 3 bases and the J gene lost 8 bases, with 11 bases spanning the gap. The CDR3 sequence is CASSYSSMGYTF. Here the CDR3 DNA reads TGCGCCAGCAGCTACTCATCGATGGGCTACACCTTC.

This chain connects TRBV15 to TRBJ2-1; D may be TRBD1 (5 bases). Germline V gene lookup returns CDR1 LNHNV and CDR2 YYDKDF (reference sequence). Deletions cut 5 bases from V and 3 bases from J, with 23 bases between. This CDR3 has 18 residues. CDR3 nucleotides: TGTGCCACCAGCGCCCGGATTAATCTTCGTAGGGGCTACAATGAGCAGTTCTTC. Translated: CATSARINLRRGYNEQFF. The full variable domain, in which reference TRBV15 and TRBJ2-1 provide the parts outside the CDR3, is DAMVIQNPRYQVTQFGKPVTLSCSQTLNHNVMYWYQQKSSQAPKLLFHYYDKDFNNEADTPDNFQSRRPNTSFCFLDIRSPGLGDTAMYLCATSARINLRRGYNEQFFGPGTRLTVL.

This chain joins TRBV18 and TRBJ1-6, with a weak D call TRBD1 (5 bases). Germline V lookup: CDR1 KGHSH, CDR2 LQKENI. CDR3 length: 15 residues. V was trimmed by 0 bases and J by 7 bases, leaving 10 bases between them. CDR3 region: CASSPPQGRNSPLHF. DNA of the CDR3: TGTGCCAGCTCACCACCGCAGGGTCGGAATTCACCCCTCCACTTT. Combining the CDR3 with reference TRBV18 and TRBJ1-6 gives the whole variable domain NAGVMQNPRHLVRRRGQEARLRCSPMKGHSHVYWYRQLPEEGLKFMVYLQKENIIDESGMPKERFSAEFPKEGPSILRIQQVVRGDSAAYFCASSPPQGRNSPLHFGNGTRLTVT.

The V gene is TRBV4-3, the J gene TRBJ2-5; unclear D gene. Per germline, CDR1 LGHNA and CDR2 YSLEER. This CDR3 has 16 residues. V was trimmed by 0 bases and J by 0 bases, leaving 11 bases between them. CDR3 region: CASSQDLGRNQETQYF. In DNA form, the CDR3 reads TGCGCCAGCAGCCAAGATTTGGGCAGAAACCAAGAGACCCAGTACTTC.

This clone was seen only once. The chain recombines TRBV28 with TRBJ1-2, with D hard to call. V lost 2 bases, J lost 4 bases, and 11 bases lay in between. Germline V gene sequence: CDR1 MDHEN, CDR2 SYDVKM. The CDR3 covers 14 residues. CDR3 bases: TGTGCCAGCAGTTTAACGTTGGAGACCTATGGCTACACCTTC. Its translation is CASSLTLETYGYTF.

CDR3 residues: CASSAGTYEQYF. The CDR3 DNA reads TGTGCCAGTAGTGCGGGGACCTACGAGCAGTACTTC. The chain joins TRBV19 to TRBJ2-7; a possible D gene is TRBD2 (6 bases). The ends were cut back, 5 bases at V and 2 bases at J, with 7 bases in the middle. CDR1 and CDR2 from the germline V gene are LNHDA and SQIVND (reference sequence). This CDR3 is built from 12 residues.

The chain carries TRBV5-1 and TRBJ1-1, with D perhaps TRBD1 (6 bases). This CDR3 is 14 amino acids long. V was cut by 2 bases and J by 1 base, with 9 bases left in between. From germline, CDR1 is SGHRS and CDR2 YFSETQ. The CDR3 region is CASSFKGQNTEAFF. DNA of the CDR3: TGCGCCAGCAGCTTTAAGGGACAGAACACTGAAGCTTTCTTT.

This rearrangement joins TRBV5-8 to TRBJ1-4, with TRBD1 identical over 7 bases. The trim removed 0 bases at V and 0 bases at J, leaving 2 bases unmatched. The V gene's germline CDR1 is SGHTS and CDR2 YDEGEE. The CDR3 contains 16 residues. This CDR3 is CASSLGTGATNEKLFF. Here the CDR3 DNA reads TGTGCCAGCAGCTTGGGCACAGGGGCAACTAATGAAAAACTGTTTTTT.

V is TRBV28 and J is TRBJ2-7, with 8 bases fitting TRBD2. V shed 10 bases and J 3 bases; nucleotides not matched to a gene: 20. The length of the CDR3 is 17 residues. Looked up from germline, CDR1 is MDHEN and CDR2 is SYDVKM. The CDR3 nucleotides are TGTGCCACCCTCGACCCTCAGGAGGCGGGAGGCTTCTACGAGCAGTACTTC. Its protein product is CATLDPQEAGGFYEQYF.

The rearrangement uses TRBV4-3 and TRBJ2-5; D not resolved. Germline-derived CDR1 and CDR2 are LGHNA and YSLEER. Trimming removed 0 bases at V and 4 bases at J, with 12 bases between. This CDR3 comprises 15 residues. This CDR3 is CASSQDQAPGETQYF. The CDR3 DNA sequence: TGCGCCAGCAGCCAAGATCAAGCACCTGGAGAGACCCAGTACTTC.

The rearrangement joins TRBV7-2 to TRBJ2-2; 11 nucleotides agree with TRBD2. The germline CDR1 and CDR2 sequences are SGHTA and FQGNSA. The V gene end was trimmed by 8 bases and the J gene end by 6 bases; junction bases not matched to a gene: 8. The CDR3 runs to 15 residues. CDR3 region: CASFLAGGLSGELFF. CDR3 DNA: TGTGCCAGCTTCCTAGCGGGGGGCTTGTCCGGGGAGCTGTTTTTT.

This clone is a singleton in its sample. V is TRBV5-4 and J is TRBJ2-7; TRBD2 is a possible D gene (5 bases). Germline loops: CDR1 SGHNT, CDR2 YYREEE (reference sequence). CDR3 length equals 13 residues. Trimming cost V 4 bases and J 0 bases, with 8 bases left between them. In DNA, the CDR3 is TGTGCCAGCAGCCCGAGGGACTCCTACGAGCAGTACTTC. Its protein is CASSPRDSYEQYF.

This chain links TRBV19 with TRBJ1-1; 7 positions match TRBD1. V was clipped by 7 bases and J by 5 bases; unmatched bases: 7. CDR1 and CDR2 from the germline V gene are LNHDA and SQIVND (reference sequence). This CDR3 comprises 13 residues. CDR3 loop: CASKGALGTEAFF. Written as DNA, the CDR3 is TGTGCCAGTAAGGGGGCTTTGGGTACTGAAGCTTTCTTT.

This chain connects TRBV9 to TRBJ2-3; 13 bases are a match to TRBD2. This CDR3 has 16 residues. Trimming removed 3 bases from V and 2 bases from J; junction bases left unmatched: 3. Germline CDR1 reads SGDLS; CDR2 reads YYNGEE. The CDR3 reads CASSGGLAGPTDTQYF. In DNA form, the CDR3 reads TGTGCCAGCAGCGGGGGACTAGCGGGACCCACAGATACGCAGTATTTT. Full variable domain (remainder filled in from reference TRBV9 and TRBJ2-3): DSGVTQTPKHLITATGQRVTLRCSPRSGDLSVYWYQQSLDQGLQFLIQYYNGEERAKGNILERFSAQQFPDLHSELNLSSLELGDSALYFCASSGGLAGPTDTQYFGPGTRLTVL.

The chain combines TRBV10-1 with TRBJ1-2; D perhaps matches TRBD1 (5 bases). Trimming left V 1 base short and J 2 bases short, with 5 bases between. Germline CDR1 and CDR2: WNHNN and SYGVQD (reference sequence). This CDR3 spans 13 amino acids. CDR3 amino acids: CASSEYRNYGYTF. CDR3 bases: TGCGCCAGCAGTGAGTACAGGAACTATGGCTACACCTTC.

V usage is TRBV10-1 and J usage is TRBJ1-1; 7 nucleotides match TRBD1. Germline CDR1 WNHNN, CDR2 SYGVQD (reference sequence). This CDR3 is built from 10 residues. V lost 10 bases and J lost 6; bases outside the gene matches: 2. CDR3 residues: CANQGAEAFF. The CDR3, as DNA: TGCGCCAACCAGGGGGCTGAAGCTTTCTTT.

This chain joins TRBV10-2 and TRBJ1-2; possibly TRBD1 for D (6 bases). CDR1 WSHSY and CDR2 SAAADI come from the germline V gene. This CDR3 has 14 residues. The germline V and J ends were trimmed by 6 bases and 3 bases, with 14 bases remaining between them. Written as DNA, the CDR3 is TGCGCCAGCAGCCAGGGGAATGGGGACTATGGCTACACCTTC. Protein: CASSQGNGDYGYTF.